This T cell receptor (beta chain) comes out of a study of molecular identifiers for immune sequencing clone quantification. The germline CDR1 and CDR2 sequences are SQVTM and ANQGSEA. The V gene lost 0 bases and the J gene lost 5 bases, with 20 bases spanning the gap. The CDR3 is 16 residues long. Previously published methods and listed TCR primers were used for the bulk TCR libraries. TCRdb analysed the PCR reads with MiXCR anew, one entry per CDR3 protein. The table shows roughly 630,000 distinct CDR3 sequences, with 25% occurring only once. This sequence joins TRBV29-1 and TRBJ2-7; TRBD1 might be the D (7 bases). Sequenced input: naive CD8+ T cells from blood, with Jurkat cell RNA spiked in. Regarding subset: FACS-sorted CD8+CD4-CCR7+CD45RA+ naive T cells. This receptor was obtained from a human donor in good health. Some libraries in this study had Jurkat cell RNA spiked in. CDR3 sequence (DNA): TGCAGCGTTGAAGATCAGGGGGGCAGGGCTGGAAACGAGCAGTACTTC. Its protein is CSVEDQGGRAGNEQYF.